This record looks at one T cell receptor (beta chain) sequence and its context. This clonotype was recorded at least ten times. Its antigen is not yet known. No much larger clone exists at a distance of one base, and base qualities are not known. According to the study, the label for this sample's time point signals: patch test 2, 6 weeks after DPC sensitization. The label giving this sample's treatment or condition can be read as: therapeutic diphenylcyclopropenone sensitization with weekly scalp DPC. At each patch-test visit, blood was drawn before the patch test was applied. Eligible patients were aged 18 to 70, diagnosed with alopecia, deemed suitable for DPC therapy, and excluded if pregnant. Total RNA was isolated from unfractionated whole blood collected in Tempus Blood RNA tubes. Receptors were amplified or captured by RACE. Sequencer: NextSeq 500. During library preparation, unique molecular identifiers were attached to individual cDNA molecules so that TCRs could be counted quantitatively and reproducibly. From each blood RNA sample, both TCR alpha and TCR beta chains were sequenced. The authors processed their data as follows. Samples had a median of roughly 91,000 TCRs, with a range from roughly 20,000 to 700,000. The Decombinator software suite was used to annotate V, J and CDR3 in the TCR reads. To make PS versus PT1 abundance plots, every sample was subsampled to the same number of TCRs (28,000). TCRs were defined as expanded if absent before sensitization and observed at least eight times at the 2-week time point. TCRdb reran the public reads through fastp at Q25 and MiXCR, keeping productive beta chains. One record per CDR3 amino acid sequence lists the most common genes and DNA. The V and J calls come from TCRdb's annotation, not from the publication. The sample table holds 100,000 or so distinct CDR3 sequences, of which 9.3% were seen once. Together, the top ten hold approximately 2% of the sample.

V is pared back by 0 bases and J by 5 bases, with 11 bases lying between the germline termini. Per the germline V gene (reference sequence), DFQATT is the CDR1 and SNEGSKA is the CDR2. From the cysteine through the phenylalanine, the CDR3 covers 14 amino acids. Only the CDR3 part of the read is kept: 42 bases, read in frame from the first base. This sample stems from a study of human T cells and chemical hapten exposure (TCRdb year 2021). For context, the study as a whole: For sensitization, 2% DPC in acetone was applied to a 2 cm by 2 cm area of upper inner arm skin. The patient cohort, mostly female, included alopecia areata with under or over 50% scalp involvement, alopecia totalis and alopecia universalis. About 27 alopecia patients gave blood for TCR sequencing at one to four time points (pre-sensitization, 2, 6 and 24 weeks). Throughout the study period of about 23 weeks, patients also received therapeutic DPC doses to the scalp every week. Peripheral blood TCR repertoire changes were tracked in vivo in alopecia patients during primary and secondary sensitization to the hapten diphenylcyclopropenone (DPC). Patch testing on the upper back used Finn chambers containing 0.01% DPC, with scoring done after 6 days according to International Contact Dermatitis Research Group standards. Blood samples were taken from patients before sensitization (week 0) and at 2, 6 and about 24 weeks after DPC sensitization. Libraries were pooled for sequencing, and variation in per-sample TCR yields was attributed mainly to small differences in library volumes within the pool. Results and caveats for the whole study, not just this receptor: The number of PT1 expanded TCRs positively correlated with patch test score, significant at thresholds 8, 16 and 32 but not 4. Compared with pre-sensitization or healthy control sets, expanded TCRs formed significantly more large CDR3 similarity clusters, which is consistent with antigen-driven responses. After repeated subsampling, the strength of the expansion versus patch-test correlation and the threshold at which it became significant changed. DPC sensitization did not change the number of TCRs with a frequency above 1 in 1000, and there was no evidence of changes in global repertoire structure. Alopecia, a presumed autoimmune disease, was present in all patients, so the immune response of the patients might differ from that of healthy individuals.

The chain joins TRBV20-1 to TRBJ1-5, with the D gene not confidently named. The sequence was obtained from a woman aged 40 to 50 with alopecia areata. Some clones in this sample may be carry-over from other donors' samples. This sample comprised whole blood, obtained in connection with sensitization to the hapten diphenylcyclopropenone (DPC). The DNA sequence is given as TGCAGTGCTAGAGAAGTTGGTCTCGATCAGCCCCAGCATTTT. Protein translation: CSAREVGLDQPQHF.